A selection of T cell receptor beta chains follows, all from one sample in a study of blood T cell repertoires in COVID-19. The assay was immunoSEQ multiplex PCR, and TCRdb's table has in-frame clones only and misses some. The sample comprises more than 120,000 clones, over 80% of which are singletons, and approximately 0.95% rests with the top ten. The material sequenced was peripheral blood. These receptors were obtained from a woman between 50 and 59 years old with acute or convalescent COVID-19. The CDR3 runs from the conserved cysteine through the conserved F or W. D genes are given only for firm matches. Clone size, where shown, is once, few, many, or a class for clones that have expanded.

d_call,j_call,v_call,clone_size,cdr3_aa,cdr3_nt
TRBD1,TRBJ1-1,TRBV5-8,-,CASSPRDRETFF,TGTGCCAGCAGCCCCCGGGACAGGGAGACTTTCTTT
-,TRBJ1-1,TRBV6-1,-,CASSEDRGLTEAFF,TGTGCCAGCAGCGAAGATAGGGGATTGACTGAAGCTTTCTTT
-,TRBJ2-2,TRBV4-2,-,CASSHLGEAHTGELFF,TGTGCCAGCAGCCACCTGGGAGAGGCCCACACCGGGGAGCTGTTTTTT
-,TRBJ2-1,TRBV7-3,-,CASSRDWENEQFF,TGTGCCAGCAGCCGGGACTGGGAGAATGAGCAGTTCTTC
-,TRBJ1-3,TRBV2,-,CASSPTQGTGNTIYF,TGTGCCAGCAGCCCGACTCAGGGAACTGGAAACACCATATATTTT
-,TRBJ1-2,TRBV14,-,CASSQEAYGYTF,TGTGCCAGCAGCCAAGAGGCCTATGGCTACACCTTC
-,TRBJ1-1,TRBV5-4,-,CASSLGVNTEAFF,TGTGCCAGCAGCTTGGGCGTGAACACTGAAGCTTTCTTT
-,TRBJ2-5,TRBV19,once,CASSIGGIQETQYF,TGTGCCAGTAGTATAGGGGGCATACAAGAGACCCAGTACTTC
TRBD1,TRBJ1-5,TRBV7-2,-,CASSFDRGYQPQHF,TGTGCCAGCAGCTTCGACAGGGGCTATCAGCCCCAGCATTTT
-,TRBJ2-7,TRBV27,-,CASSLSQATYEQYF,TGTGCCAGCAGTTTATCGCAAGCTACCTACGAGCAGTACTTC
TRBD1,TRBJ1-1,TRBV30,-,CAWRVQGFTEAFF,TGTGCCTGGAGGGTACAGGGGTTCACTGAAGCTTTCTTT
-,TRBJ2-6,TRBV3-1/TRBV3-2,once,CASSQGAAAGANVLTF,TGTGCCAGCAGCCAGGGGGCAGCAGCTGGGGCCAACGTCCTGACTTTC
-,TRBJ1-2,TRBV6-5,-,CASSLTGFNYGYTF,TGTGCCAGCAGTTTAACAGGGTTTAACTATGGCTACACCTTC
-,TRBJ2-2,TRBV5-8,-,CASSLGHLNTGELFF,TGTGCCAGCAGCTTGGGACACTTGAACACCGGGGAGCTGTTTTTT
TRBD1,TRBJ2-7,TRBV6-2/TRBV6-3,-,CASSPRRTGGKEQYF,TGTGCCAGCAGTCCCCGCCGGACAGGGGGTAAGGAGCAGTACTTC
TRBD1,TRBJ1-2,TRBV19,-,CASSVTGTGEFLGYTF,TGTGCCAGTAGTGTTACAGGGACAGGGGAATTCCTTGGCTACACCTTC
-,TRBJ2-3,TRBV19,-,CASSTQQGDTQYF,TGTGCCAGTAGTACCCAACAGGGAGATACGCAGTATTTT
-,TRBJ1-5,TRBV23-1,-,CASTPPGVRDGNQPQHF,TGCGCCAGCACTCCGCCGGGGGTCAGGGACGGCAATCAGCCCCAGCATTTT
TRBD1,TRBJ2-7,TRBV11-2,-,CASSTQGNPFYEQYF,TGTGCCAGCTCTACACAGGGGAACCCTTTCTACGAGCAGTACTTC
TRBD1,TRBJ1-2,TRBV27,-,CASSLFGQGLYGYTF,TGTGCCAGCAGTTTATTCGGACAGGGCCTCTATGGCTACACCTTC
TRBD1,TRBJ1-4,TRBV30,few,CAWAIGGQGEKLFF,TGTGCCTGGGCCATAGGAGGACAGGGTGAAAAACTGTTTTTT
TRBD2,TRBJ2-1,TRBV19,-,CASSTLAGGPYNEQFF,TGTGCCAGTAGTACCCTAGCGGGAGGTCCCTACAATGAGCAGTTCTTC
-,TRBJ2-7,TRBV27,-,CASRGGLSYEQYF,TGTGCCAGCAGAGGGGGACTATCTTACGAGCAGTACTTC
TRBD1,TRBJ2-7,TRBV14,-,CASSPTGKTYEQYF,TGTGCCAGCAGCCCGACAGGGAAAACCTACGAGCAGTACTTC